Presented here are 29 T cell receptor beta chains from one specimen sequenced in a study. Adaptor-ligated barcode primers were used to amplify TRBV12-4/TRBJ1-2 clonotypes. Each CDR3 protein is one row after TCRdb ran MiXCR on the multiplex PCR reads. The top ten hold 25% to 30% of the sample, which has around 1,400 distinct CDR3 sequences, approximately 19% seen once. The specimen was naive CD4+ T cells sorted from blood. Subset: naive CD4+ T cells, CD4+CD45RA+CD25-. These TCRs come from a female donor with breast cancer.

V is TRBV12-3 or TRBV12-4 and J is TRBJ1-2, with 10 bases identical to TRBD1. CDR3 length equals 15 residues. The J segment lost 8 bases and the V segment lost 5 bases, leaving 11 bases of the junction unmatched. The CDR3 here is CASSAYRDRGDGYTF. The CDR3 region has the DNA TGTGCCAGCAGTGCTTATAGGGACAGGGGTGACGGCTACACCTTC.

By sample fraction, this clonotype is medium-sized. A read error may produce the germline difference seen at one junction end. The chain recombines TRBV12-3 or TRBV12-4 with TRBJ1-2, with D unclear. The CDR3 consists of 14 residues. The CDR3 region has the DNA TGTGCCAGCAGATTAGGTACCCCTAACTATGGCTACACCTTC. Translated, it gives CASRLGTPNYGYTF.

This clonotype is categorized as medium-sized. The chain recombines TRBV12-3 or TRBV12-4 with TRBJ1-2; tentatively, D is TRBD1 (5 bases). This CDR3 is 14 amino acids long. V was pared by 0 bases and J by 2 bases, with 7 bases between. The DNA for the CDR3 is TGTGCCAGCAGTTTAGCAGGGGTCAACTATGGCTACACCTTC. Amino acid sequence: CASSLAGVNYGYTF.

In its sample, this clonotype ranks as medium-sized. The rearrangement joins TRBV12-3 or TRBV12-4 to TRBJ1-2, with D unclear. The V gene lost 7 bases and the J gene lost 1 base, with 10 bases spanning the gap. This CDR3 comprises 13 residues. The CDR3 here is CASTLGVNYGYTF. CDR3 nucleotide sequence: TGTGCCAGCACCCTCGGGGTTAACTATGGCTACACCTTC.

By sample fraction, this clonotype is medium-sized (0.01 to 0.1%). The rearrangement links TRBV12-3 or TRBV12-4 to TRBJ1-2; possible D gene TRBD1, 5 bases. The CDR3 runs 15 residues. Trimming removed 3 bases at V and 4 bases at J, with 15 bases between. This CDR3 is CASSFRGASGYGYTF. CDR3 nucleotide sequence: TGTGCCAGCAGTTTTCGAGGGGCTTCTGGCTATGGCTACACCTTC.

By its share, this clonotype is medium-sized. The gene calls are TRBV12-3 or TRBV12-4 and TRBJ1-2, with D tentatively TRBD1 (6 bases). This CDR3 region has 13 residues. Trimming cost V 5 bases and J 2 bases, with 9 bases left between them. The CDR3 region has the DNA TGTGCCAGCAGTGCGGGACAAAACTATGGCTACACCTTC. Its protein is CASSAGQNYGYTF.

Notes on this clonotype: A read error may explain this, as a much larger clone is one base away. The CDR3: CASSSTNDRANYGYTF. CDR3 nucleotides: TGTGCCAGCAGTTCGACTAATGACAGGGCTAACTATGGCTACACCTTC. The chain carries TRBV12-3 or TRBV12-4 and TRBJ1-2; 7 bases fit TRBD1. V lost 4 bases and J lost 0; bases outside the gene matches: 8. The CDR3 has 16 residues.

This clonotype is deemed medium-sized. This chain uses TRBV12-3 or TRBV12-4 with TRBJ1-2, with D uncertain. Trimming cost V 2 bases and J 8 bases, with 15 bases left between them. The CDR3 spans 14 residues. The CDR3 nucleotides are TGTGCCAGCAGTTTACTGGTTACTACCCGGGGCTACACCTTC. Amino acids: CASSLLVTTRGYTF.

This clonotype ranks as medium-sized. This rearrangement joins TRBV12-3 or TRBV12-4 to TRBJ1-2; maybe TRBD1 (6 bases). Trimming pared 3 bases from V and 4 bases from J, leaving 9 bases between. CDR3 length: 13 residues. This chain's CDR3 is CASSLGRGYGYTF. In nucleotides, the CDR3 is TGTGCCAGCAGTTTGGGCAGGGGCTATGGCTACACCTTC.

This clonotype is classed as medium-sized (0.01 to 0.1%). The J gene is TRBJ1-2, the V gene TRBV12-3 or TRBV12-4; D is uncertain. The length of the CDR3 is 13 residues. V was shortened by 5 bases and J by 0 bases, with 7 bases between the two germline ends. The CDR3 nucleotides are TGTGCCAGCAGTCGGGCCCCTAACTATGGCTACACCTTC. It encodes CASSRAPNYGYTF.

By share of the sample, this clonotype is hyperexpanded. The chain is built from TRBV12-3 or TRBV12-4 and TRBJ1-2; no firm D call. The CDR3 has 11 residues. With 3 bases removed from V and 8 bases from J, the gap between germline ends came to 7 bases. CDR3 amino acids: CASSFGSGYTF. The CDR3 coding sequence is TGTGCCAGCAGTTTCGGGAGCGGCTACACCTTC.

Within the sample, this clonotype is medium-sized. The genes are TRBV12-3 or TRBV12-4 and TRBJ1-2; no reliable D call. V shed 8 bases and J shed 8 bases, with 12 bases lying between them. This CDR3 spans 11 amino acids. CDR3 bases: TGTGCCAGCTTCCTAGAGGGAGGCTACACCTTC. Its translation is CASFLEGGYTF.

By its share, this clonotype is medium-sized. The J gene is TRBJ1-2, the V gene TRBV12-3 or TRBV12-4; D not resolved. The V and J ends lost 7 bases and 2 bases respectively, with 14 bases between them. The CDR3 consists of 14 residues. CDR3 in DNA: TGTGCCAGCACCCACGGACGGGCAAACTATGGCTACACCTTC. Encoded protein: CASTHGRANYGYTF.

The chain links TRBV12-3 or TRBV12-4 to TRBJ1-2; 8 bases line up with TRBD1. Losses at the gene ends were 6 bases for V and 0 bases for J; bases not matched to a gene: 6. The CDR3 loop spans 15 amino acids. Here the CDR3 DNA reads TGTGCCAGCAGCCAGACAGGGGCGGCTAACTATGGCTACACCTTC. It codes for CASSQTGAANYGYTF.

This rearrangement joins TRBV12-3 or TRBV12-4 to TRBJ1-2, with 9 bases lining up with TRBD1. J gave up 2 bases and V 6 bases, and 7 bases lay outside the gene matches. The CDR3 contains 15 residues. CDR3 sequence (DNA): TGTGCCAGCAGCCCGGGACAGGGCCCCAACTATGGCTACACCTTC. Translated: CASSPGQGPNYGYTF.

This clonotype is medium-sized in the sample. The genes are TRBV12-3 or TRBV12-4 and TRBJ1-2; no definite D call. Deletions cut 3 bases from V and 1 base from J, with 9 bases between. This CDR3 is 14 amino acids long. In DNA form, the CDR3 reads TGTGCCAGCAGTTTCTCAGCGATTAACTATGGCTACACCTTC. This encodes CASSFSAINYGYTF.

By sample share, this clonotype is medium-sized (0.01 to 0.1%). The CDR3 DNA sequence: TGTGCCAGCAGTCTCAAACCGGGACTCCAGGAAGACTATGGCTACACCTTC. Its translation: CASSLKPGLQEDYGYTF. The chain joins TRBV12-3 or TRBV12-4 to TRBJ1-2; TRBD1 might be the D (5 bases). V lost 5 bases and J 3 bases, leaving 22 bases between the germline ends. There are 17 residues in the CDR3.

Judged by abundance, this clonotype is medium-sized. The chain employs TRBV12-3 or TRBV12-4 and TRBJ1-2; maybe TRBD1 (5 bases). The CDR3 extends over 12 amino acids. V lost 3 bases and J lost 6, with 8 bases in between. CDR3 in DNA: TGTGCCAGCAGTTTCCAGGGTGATGGCTACACCTTC. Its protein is CASSFQGDGYTF.

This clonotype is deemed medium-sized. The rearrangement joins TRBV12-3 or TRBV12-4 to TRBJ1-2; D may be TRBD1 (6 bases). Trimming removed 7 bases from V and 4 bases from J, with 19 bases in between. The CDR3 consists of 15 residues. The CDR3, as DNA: TGTGCCAGCAAGGGGACATCCCGACCGCCCTATGGCTACACCTTC. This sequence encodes CASKGTSRPPYGYTF.

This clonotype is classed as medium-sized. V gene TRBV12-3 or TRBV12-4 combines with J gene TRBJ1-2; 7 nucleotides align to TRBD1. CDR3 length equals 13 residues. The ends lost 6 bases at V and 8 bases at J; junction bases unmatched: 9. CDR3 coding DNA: TGTGCCAGCAGCCCCGACAGGGAGAGAGGCTACACCTTC. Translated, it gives CASSPDRERGYTF.

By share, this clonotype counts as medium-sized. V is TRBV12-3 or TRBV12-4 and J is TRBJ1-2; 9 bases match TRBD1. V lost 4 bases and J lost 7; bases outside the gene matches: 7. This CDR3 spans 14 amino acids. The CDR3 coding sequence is TGTGCCAGCAGTTCTTGGACAGGGGCCAGTGGCTACACCTTC. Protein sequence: CASSSWTGASGYTF.

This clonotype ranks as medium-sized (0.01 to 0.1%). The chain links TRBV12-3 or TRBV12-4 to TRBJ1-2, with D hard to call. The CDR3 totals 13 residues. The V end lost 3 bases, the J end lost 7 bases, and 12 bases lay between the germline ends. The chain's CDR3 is CASSFEGVPGYTF. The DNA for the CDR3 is TGTGCCAGCAGTTTCGAAGGAGTCCCTGGCTACACCTTC.

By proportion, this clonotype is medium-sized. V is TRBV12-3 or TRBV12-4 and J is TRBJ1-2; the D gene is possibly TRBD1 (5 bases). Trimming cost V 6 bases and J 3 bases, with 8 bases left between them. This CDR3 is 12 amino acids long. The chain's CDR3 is CASRIQDYGYTF. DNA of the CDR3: TGTGCCAGCAGGATACAGGACTATGGCTACACCTTC.

The DNA for the CDR3 is TGTGCCAGCAGTAGGGCAGGGGCTGGCTACACCTTC. Its translation: CASSRAGAGYTF. The chain employs TRBV12-3 or TRBV12-4 and TRBJ1-2, with a tentative D call TRBD1 (6 bases). This CDR3 has 12 residues. Trimming removed 5 bases at V and 7 bases at J, with 11 bases between.

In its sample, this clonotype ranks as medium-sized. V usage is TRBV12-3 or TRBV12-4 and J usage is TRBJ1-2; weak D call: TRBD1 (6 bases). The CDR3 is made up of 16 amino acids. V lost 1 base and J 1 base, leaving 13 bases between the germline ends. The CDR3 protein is CASSLGPGEGNYGYTF. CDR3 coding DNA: TGTGCCAGCAGTTTAGGGCCAGGGGAGGGTAACTATGGCTACACCTTC.

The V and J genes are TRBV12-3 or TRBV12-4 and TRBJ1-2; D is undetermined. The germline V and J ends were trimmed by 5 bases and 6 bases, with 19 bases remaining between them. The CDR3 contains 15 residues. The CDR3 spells CASSPVGGVEHGYTF. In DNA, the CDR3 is TGTGCCAGCAGTCCCGTGGGAGGAGTGGAACATGGCTACACCTTC.

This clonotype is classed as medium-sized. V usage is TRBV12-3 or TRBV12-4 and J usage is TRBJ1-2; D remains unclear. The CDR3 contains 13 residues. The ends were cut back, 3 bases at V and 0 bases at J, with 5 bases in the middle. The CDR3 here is CASSLDPNYGYTF. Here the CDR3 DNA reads TGTGCCAGCAGTTTGGACCCTAACTATGGCTACACCTTC.

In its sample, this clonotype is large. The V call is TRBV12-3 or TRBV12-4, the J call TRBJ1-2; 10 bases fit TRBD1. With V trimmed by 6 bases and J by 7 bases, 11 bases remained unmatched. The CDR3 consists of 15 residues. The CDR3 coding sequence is TGTGCCAGCAGCCAGAGGCCCGGGACAGGGGCTGGCTACACCTTC. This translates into CASSQRPGTGAGYTF.

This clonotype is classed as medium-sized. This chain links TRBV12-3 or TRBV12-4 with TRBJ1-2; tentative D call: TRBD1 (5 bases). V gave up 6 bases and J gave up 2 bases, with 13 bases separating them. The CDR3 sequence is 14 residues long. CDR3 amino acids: CASRSGPTNYGYTF. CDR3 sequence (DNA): TGTGCCAGCAGGTCGGGACCGACGAACTATGGCTACACCTTC.